This TCR beta chain is from a study of radiation and T cells in renal cell carcinoma. Study findings and constraints: In blood, top tumor clones expanded by 2 weeks, shrinking by 4. Without pretreatment biopsies, baseline tumor clonotype presence was undetermined.

Clones were sequenced by immunoSEQ multiplex PCR, and TCRdb holds only the in-frame ones, with some missing. The sample yields around 160,000 clones, approximately 90% seen once. The CDR3 sequence is 15 residues long. CDR1 and CDR2 (germline): SEHNR, FQNEAQ (reference sequence). V was pared by 5 bases and J by 3 bases, with 8 bases of the junction left unmatched. Of note for this clone: Its antigen is undetermined.

The time point: baseline pretreatment blood. Treatment: 15 Gy SBRT to primary tumor, nephrectomy 4 weeks later. The patient's renal cell carcinoma had clear cell pathology. The chain combines TRBV7-9 with TRBJ2-7; TRBD2 agrees at 9 bases. The source is a woman between 70 and 85 years old with renal cell carcinoma. The material was blood, obtained from a patient whose treatment included radiotherapy and nephrectomy. The chain's CDR3 is CASSRSGGPVYEQYF. The DNA for the CDR3 is TGTGCCAGCAGCCGGAGCGGGGGGCCGGTCTACGAGCAGTACTTC.